These 29 T cell receptor beta chains share one sample of origin, sequenced in a study of CD8 T cells in Susac syndrome (dated by TCRdb to about 2019). The library was produced with the immunoSEQ multiplex PCR assay. RNA was extracted using the RNeasy kit, and roughly 0.5 to 1 microgram was reverse transcribed with random hexamers. The public reads were reprocessed in TCRdb via fastp at Q25 and MiXCR, keeping in-frame beta chains. Merged by CDR3 protein, the rows form single entries marked with the most common genes and DNA. This sample is represented by 400,000 or so distinct CDR3 sequences; more than 70% of them were singletons. The ten largest clonotypes hold roughly 0.11% of the sample. Sequencing was done on a sample of CD8+ T cells from PBMCs. The receptors come from a human donor with multiple sclerosis.

The V call is TRBV7-6, the J call TRBJ1-1, with D perhaps matching TRBD1 (5 bases). Looked up from germline, CDR1 is SGHVS and CDR2 is FNYEAQ. With 5 bases removed from V and 3 bases from J, the gap between germline ends came to 10 bases. The CDR3 is 13 amino acids. The CDR3, as DNA: TGTGCCAGCAGCGGGGGTTGGGACACTGAAGCTTTCTTT. Residues: CASSGGWDTEAFF.

This rearrangement joins TRBV18 to TRBJ2-1; 11 bases line up with TRBD2. Unmatched junction bases numbered 5, after V lost 3 bases and J lost 4 bases. Looked up from germline, CDR1 is KGHSH and CDR2 is LQKENI. The CDR3 contains 16 residues. The CDR3 nucleotides read TGTGCCAGCTCACCTCCGGGACTAGCGGAATACAATGAGCAGTTCTTC. It is translated as CASSPPGLAEYNEQFF.

This chain connects TRBV4-2 to TRBJ2-7; 10 bases are shared with TRBD2. The V segment lost 3 bases and the J segment 5 bases; nucleotides outside the gene matches: 7. The CDR3 consists of 15 residues. Germline lookup yields CDR1 LGHNA and CDR2 YNFKEQ. CDR3 nucleotide sequence: TGTGCCAGCAGCCATCTAGCGGGAGAGAACCACGAGCAGTACTTC. This sequence encodes CASSHLAGENHEQYF.

The V and J genes are TRBV20-1 and TRBJ2-7; tentative D call: TRBD1 (5 bases). From germline, CDR1 is DFQATT and CDR2 SNEGSKA (reference sequence). This CDR3 region has 13 residues. V lost 3 bases and J lost 4, with 13 bases in between. The CDR3 DNA follows: TGCAGTGCTAGGACCAGGGAAGAATACGAGCAGTACTTC. It translates to CSARTREEYEQYF.

The chain combines TRBV7-9 with TRBJ1-1, with D possibly TRBD1 on 6 matching bases. This CDR3 region has 15 residues. The V end lost 5 bases, the J end lost 9 bases, and 22 bases lay between the germline ends. Germline V gene sequence: CDR1 SEHNR, CDR2 FQNEAQ (reference sequence). The chain's CDR3 is CASSTPAGRQAKAFF. The CDR3 DNA reads TGTGCCAGCAGCACCCCGGCGGGAAGACAGGCCAAAGCTTTCTTT.

The chain has TRBV27 and TRBJ1-2, with D maybe TRBD1 (6 bases). V was shortened by 5 bases and J by 4 bases, with 14 bases between the two germline ends. The CDR3 loop spans 14 amino acids. Germline V lookup: CDR1 MNHEY, CDR2 SMNVEV (reference sequence). CDR3 nucleotides: TGTGCCAGCAGTGCAATGGGGGGGGCCTATGGCTACACCTTC. Its protein is CASSAMGGAYGYTF.

V and J are TRBV4-1 and TRBJ2-1; 9 nucleotides align to TRBD2. CDR3 length: 17 amino acids. Germline CDR1 reads MGHRA; CDR2 reads YSYEKL. Trimming removed 1 base from V and 7 bases from J; junction bases left unmatched: 11. CDR3 amino acids: CASSQVAGGGSSNEQFF. For the CDR3, the DNA is TGCGCCAGCAGCCAAGTGGCGGGAGGGGGTAGTTCAAATGAGCAGTTCTTC.

This clonotype was recorded once. V gene TRBV4-1 combines with J gene TRBJ1-4; maybe TRBD1 (5 bases). The CDR3 is 15 amino acids. Per the germline V gene, CDR1 is MGHRA and CDR2 is YSYEKL. Trimming left V 4 bases short and J 8 bases short, with 17 bases between. The CDR3 sequence is CASSRWTTGGEKLFF. The CDR3 region has the DNA TGCGCCAGCAGCCGGTGGACCACAGGCGGGGAAAAACTGTTTTTT.

The chain carries TRBV2 and TRBJ2-2; 7 bases match TRBD1. Germline V gene data show CDR1 as SNHLY and CDR2 as FYNNEI. V trimming: 4 bases; J trimming: 1 base; junction bases outside the gene matches: 6. The CDR3 has 16 residues. This CDR3 is CASSGQGDRNTGELFF. DNA of the CDR3: TGTGCCAGCAGTGGACAAGGGGACAGGAACACCGGGGAGCTGTTTTTT.

The CDR3 DNA reads TGCGCCAGCAGCTTAGGCTTAGCGGGAGACTCCGATACGCAGTATTTT. Translation gives CASSLGLAGDSDTQYF. The chain joins TRBV5-1 to TRBJ2-3; 9 bases match TRBD2. V shed 2 bases, J shed 6 bases, and the junction held 10 bases outside the gene matches. The CDR3 covers 16 residues. Germline CDR1 SGHRS, CDR2 YFSETQ.

The chain carries TRBV6-5 and TRBJ1-3; D is ambiguous. V lost 0 bases and J lost 4, with 13 bases in between. This CDR3 is 16 amino acids long. CDR1 is MNHEY and CDR2 is SVGAGI in the germline V gene. The CDR3 bases are TGTGCCAGCAGTTACTCGAGGTTTCCAGAGGGAAACACCATATATTTT. It codes for CASSYSRFPEGNTIYF.

The chain joins TRBV4-1 to TRBJ2-7; 10 positions agree with TRBD2. V lost 0 bases, J lost 7 bases, and 9 bases stayed unmatched. The CDR3 spans 16 residues. Germline values: CDR1 MGHRA, CDR2 YSYEKL. The CDR3 spells CASSQEAASGGREQYF. The DNA of the CDR3 is TGCGCCAGCAGCCAAGAAGCGGCTAGCGGGGGACGGGAGCAGTACTTC.

This clonotype was detected once. CDR3 sequence (DNA): TGCAGCGTTGAAGGGGTAGGGAACACAGATACGCAGTATTTT. As protein: CSVEGVGNTDTQYF. The chain employs TRBV29-1 and TRBJ2-3; D gene ambiguous. CDR1 is SQVTM, CDR2 ANQGSEA, per germline. V was pared by 1 base and J by 2 bases, with 10 bases between. The CDR3 contains 14 residues.

CDR3 nucleotide sequence: TGTGCCAGCAGAACCCCTAAAGGGGCGCTTAATTCACCCCTCCACTTT. Encoded protein: CASRTPKGALNSPLHF. The chain carries TRBV2 and TRBJ1-6, with a tentative D call TRBD1 (5 bases). This CDR3 is built from 16 residues. The V gene lost 6 bases and the J gene lost 6 bases, with 18 bases spanning the gap. In germline, CDR1 is SNHLY, CDR2 FYNNEI.

This clonotype turned up a few times. This rearrangement joins TRBV4-1 to TRBJ1-6; possibly TRBD1 for D (5 bases). Germline CDR1 and CDR2: MGHRA and YSYEKL. V was pared by 8 bases and J by 4 bases, with 15 bases between. This CDR3 has 15 residues. The CDR3 is CASVSGERYNSPLHF. In DNA form, the CDR3 reads TGCGCCAGCGTCTCGGGGGAGCGTTATAATTCACCCCTCCACTTT.

This clonotype was detected once. The chain carries TRBV7-6 and TRBJ1-2; 11 nucleotides match TRBD1. Germline CDR1 SGHVS, CDR2 FNYEAQ. The trim removed 5 bases at V and 6 bases at J, leaving 2 bases unmatched. This CDR3 has 13 amino acids. The CDR3 sequence: CASSTGQGDGYTF. In nucleotides, the CDR3 is TGTGCCAGCAGCACGGGACAGGGGGATGGCTACACCTTC.

The chain carries TRBV10-3 and TRBJ2-1, with a possible D match to TRBD2 (5 bases). The CDR3 is 14 residues long. From germline, CDR1 is ENHRY and CDR2 SYGVKD. V was cut by 3 bases and J by 7 bases, with 13 bases left in between. CDR3 in DNA: TGTGCCATCAGTGACTGGCGGGCACGAAATGAGCAGTTCTTC. It encodes CAISDWRARNEQFF.

V usage is TRBV27 and J usage is TRBJ1-2; 8 bases line up with TRBD1. CDR1 is MNHEY and CDR2 is SMNVEV in the germline V gene (reference sequence). After removal of 3 bases from V and 6 bases from J, the junction contained 15 bases not matched to a gene. The CDR3 has 17 residues. For the CDR3, the DNA is TGTGCCAGCAGTTTCCTCGGACAGGGCCCCATTGAGGATGGCTACACCTTC. Amino acids: CASSFLGQGPIEDGYTF.

The chain combines TRBV7-9 with TRBJ2-7, with 10 bases lining up with TRBD1. CDR1 and CDR2 (germline): SEHNR, FQNEAQ (reference sequence). J was trimmed by 7 bases and V by 1 base; bases with no gene match: 7. There are 15 residues in the CDR3. CDR3 sequence (DNA): TGTGCCAGCAGCTTAGAGGGACAGGGGACGTGGGAGCAGTACTTC. This sequence encodes CASSLEGQGTWEQYF.

The chain couples TRBV6-5 to TRBJ2-5; 9 bases map to TRBD2. CDR1 and CDR2 (germline): MNHEY, SVGAGI. V dropped 4 bases and J dropped 5; count of bases not matched to a gene: 11. The CDR3 totals 16 residues. The CDR3 sequence is CASSWRLAVEGETQYF. The DNA of the CDR3 is TGTGCCAGCAGTTGGAGACTAGCGGTGGAAGGGGAGACCCAGTACTTC.

This clonotype was found once. This chain connects TRBV4-1 to TRBJ2-3; TRBD1 is a possible D gene (5 bases). Germline V gene data show CDR1 as MGHRA and CDR2 as YSYEKL. This CDR3 has 15 amino acids. V shed 0 bases and J shed 4 bases, with 11 bases lying between them. The CDR3 spells CASSQDQGESDTQYF. The CDR3 DNA follows: TGCGCCAGCAGCCAAGATCAAGGGGAATCAGATACGCAGTATTTT.

The chain combines TRBV5-1 with TRBJ2-7, with D hard to call. Trimming shortened V by 0 bases and J by 5 bases, and 9 bases separated the two germline ends. This CDR3 has 13 amino acids. The germline CDR1 and CDR2 sequences are SGHRS and YFSETQ. CDR3 coding DNA: TGCGCCAGCAGCTTGGAACGCGGCAACGAGCAGTACTTC. This codes for CASSLERGNEQYF.

This chain joins TRBV20-1 and TRBJ1-2; D unclear. Trimming shortened V by 1 base and J by 6 bases, and 3 bases separated the two germline ends. Germline V gene sequence: CDR1 DFQATT, CDR2 SNEGSKA (reference sequence). This CDR3 spans 10 amino acids. Here the CDR3 reads CSARVNGYTF. CDR3 sequence (DNA): TGCAGTGCTAGAGTAAATGGCTACACCTTC.

This chain uses TRBV18 with TRBJ2-7; no clear D gene. Germline CDR1 and CDR2: KGHSH and LQKENI. Trimming cost V 0 bases and J 5 bases, with 8 bases left between them. The CDR3 runs 13 residues. The CDR3 loop is CASSPPWEDEQYF. DNA for the CDR3: TGTGCCAGCTCACCACCCTGGGAAGACGAGCAGTACTTC.

This clonotype has a handful of counts. For the CDR3, the DNA is TGTGCCATCAGTAAACCGGGACAGGGTTACACCGGGGAGCTGTTTTTT. It codes for CAISKPGQGYTGELFF. V gene TRBV10-3 combines with J gene TRBJ2-2; TRBD1 matches 9 bases. V trimming: 5 bases; J trimming: 3 bases; junction bases outside the gene matches: 7. CDR3 length equals 16 residues. CDR1 and CDR2 (germline): ENHRY, SYGVKD.

V gene TRBV29-1 combines with J gene TRBJ1-1; no definite D call. The CDR3 sequence is 16 residues long. V was cut by 3 bases and J by 0 bases, with 17 bases left in between. CDR1 is SQVTM and CDR2 is ANQGSEA in the germline V gene. DNA of the CDR3: TGCAGCGTTGACCGATTCTCTATCCTGTTGAACACTGAAGCTTTCTTT. Protein product: CSVDRFSILLNTEAFF.

Written as DNA, the CDR3 is TGCGCCAGCAGCCAAGAGAAGGGGCTCAACACTGAAGCTTTCTTT. This codes for CASSQEKGLNTEAFF. The chain uses TRBV4-1 and TRBJ1-1, with D perhaps TRBD1 (5 bases). CDR1 and CDR2 (germline): MGHRA, YSYEKL. The CDR3 totals 15 residues. The ends were cut back, 0 bases at V and 2 bases at J, with 10 bases in the middle.

The genes are TRBV7-4 and TRBJ2-5, with 12 bases identical to TRBD2. The V segment lost 7 bases and the J segment 4 bases; nucleotides outside the gene matches: 13. Germline lookup yields CDR1 SGHVT and CDR2 SQSDAQ. This CDR3 spans 17 amino acids. The CDR3 spells CASTTWTSGDPPETQYF. The CDR3 nucleotides read TGTGCCAGCACCACATGGACTAGCGGGGACCCCCCAGAGACCCAGTACTTC.

The J gene is TRBJ2-2, the V gene TRBV14; TRBD2 agrees at 13 bases. J gave up 3 bases and V 0 bases, and 4 bases lay outside the gene matches. Germline values: CDR1 SGHDN, CDR2 FVKESK. This CDR3 comprises 18 residues. The CDR3 DNA follows: TGTGCCAGCAGCCAAGATCGGACTAGCGGGAGAGACACCGGGGAGCTGTTTTTT. This gives the protein CASSQDRTSGRDTGELFF.